A selection of T cell receptor beta chains follows, all from one sample in a study of cytomegalovirus exposure and HLA in healthy donors. Produced via immunoSEQ multiplex PCR; TCRdb's table is partial and in-frame only. This repertoire shows 120,000 or so clones, over 60% found once; its top ten account for around 15%. The sequencing sample was made of PBMCs. The receptors were sampled from a man under 40 in good health and CMV-seropositive. The CDR3 runs from the conserved cysteine through the conserved F or W. A D gene is named only where the DNA matches it firmly. Clone size is shown for a subset of rows, as once, few, many or a class of expanded clone.

V	J	D	size	DNA	CDR3
TRBV12-2	TRBJ1-1	-	-	TGTGCAAGTCGGCCCCCTTTCCGGAGAGGGAACACTGAAGCTTTCTTT	CASRPPFRRGNTEAFF
TRBV5-6	TRBJ1-2	TRBD1	-	TGTGCCAGCAGCTTGGGGGACAGTGGCTACACCTTC	CASSLGDSGYTF
TRBV10-1	TRBJ2-3	TRBD2	-	TGCGCCAGCAGTATAACTAGCGGGGGGGCCGGAGTGGAGACGCAGTATTTT	CASSITSGGAGVETQYF
TRBV4-2	TRBJ1-4	-	-	TGTGCCAGCAGCCAACCCGGACAGGAAAAACTGTTTTTT	CASSQPGQEKLFF
TRBV9	TRBJ2-3	TRBD2	-	TGTGCCAGCAGCGGATTTAGCGGGGGGGTCGCAGATACGCAGTATTTT	CASSGFSGGVADTQYF
TRBV5-4	TRBJ2-3	TRBD2	-	TGTGCCAGCAGCTCGGGTTTCGGGGGGGCCAGGGATACGCAGTATTTT	CASSSGFGGARDTQYF
TRBV5-1	TRBJ2-3	TRBD2	-	TGCGCCAGCAGCTCCGCCGTTGCGGGGGGGCCTGATACGCAGTATTTT	CASSSAVAGGPDTQYF
TRBV19	TRBJ1-2	TRBD1	-	TGTGCCGGCGGGCCAGGGGGTCCCTATGGCTACACCTTC	CAGGPGGPYGYTF
TRBV10-1	TRBJ2-5	TRBD1	-	TGCGCCAGCAGTTCCGGGACAGGGGCCCGGGAGCAGTACTTC	CASSSGTGAREQYF
TRBV4-2	TRBJ2-2	TRBD1	few	TGTGCCAGCAGCCCCAGACCGTCGGGACAGGGGTACACCGGGGAGCTGTTTTTT	CASSPRPSGQGYTGELFF
TRBV9	TRBJ2-7	TRBD1	once	TGTGCCAGCAGCGTGAGTCAGGGGGCTTACGAGCAGTACTTC	CASSVSQGAYEQYF
TRBV10-2	TRBJ2-1	-	-	TGCGCCAGCCGAAGGGGCGATGAGCAGTTCTTC	CASRRGDEQFF
TRBV30	TRBJ1-1	TRBD1	-	TGTGCCTGGAGTAATTACAGGGGGCCGGACACTGAAGCTTTCTTT	CAWSNYRGPDTEAFF
TRBV19	TRBJ2-1	-	-	TGTGCCAGTAGTATGGGCCCGGTCGGGCAGTTCTTC	CASSMGPVGQFF
TRBV27	TRBJ2-1	-	few	TGTGCCAGCAGTTTAAGGGGGAACTACAATGAGCAGTTCTTC	CASSLRGNYNEQFF
TRBV28	TRBJ1-6	-	-	TGTGCCAGCAGCCCCGCCAGGGCGCCGAACTATAATTCACCCCTCCACTTT	CASSPARAPNYNSPLHF
TRBV6-5	TRBJ1-2	-	-	TGTGCCAGCACCATCGGGGGGGGTTGGGGCTACACCTTC	CASTIGGGWGYTF
TRBV7-2	TRBJ2-5	-	-	TGTGCCAGCAGCCTGGCTCAGGTCGGCCAGGACTTTCAAGAGACCCAGTACTTC	CASSLAQVGQDFQETQYF
TRBV6-1	TRBJ1-6	TRBD1	-	TGTGCCAGCAGTGATATGGGGACAGGCGATGAGGCCCTCCACTTT	CASSDMGTGDEALHF
TRBV27	TRBJ2-7	-	-	TGTGCCAGCAGTCCCGCGCGTACTACCGCGCCCAAGCAGTACTTC	CASSPARTTAPKQYF
TRBV9	TRBJ2-1	-	-	TGTGCCAGCTCTGTGGCGGGCGCCAACAATGAGCAGTTCTTC	CASSVAGANNEQFF
TRBV28	TRBJ2-6	TRBD1	-	TGTGCCAGCAGCAAGGGACAGGCCCTCTCTGGGGCCAACGTCCTGACTTTC	CASSKGQALSGANVLTF
TRBV5-5	TRBJ2-2	TRBD1	-	TGTGCCATGGGACAGGGGGCGAACACCGGGGAGCTGTTTTTT	CAMGQGANTGELFF
TRBV27	TRBJ1-1	TRBD1	-	TGTGCCAGCAGTTTAGGGCAGGGGGGCCCTGAAGCTTTCTTT	CASSLGQGGPEAFF
TRBV18	TRBJ1-6	-	-	TGTGCCAGCTCCCTGTCCTTCGGGGGAAATTCACCCCTCCACTTT	CASSLSFGGNSPLHF
TRBV29-1	TRBJ1-1	-	-	TGCACCATCAGGCCTGGCGACACTGAAGCTTTCTTT	CTIRPGDTEAFF
TRBV11-2	TRBJ1-5	TRBD1	once	TGTGCCAGCAGCCCAACAGGGGGAAATCAGCCCCAGCATTTT	CASSPTGGNQPQHF
TRBV30	TRBJ1-3	-	-	TGTGCCTGGGCAGCTGGAAACACCATATATTTT	CAWAAGNTIYF